This T cell receptor beta chain was retrieved from a study of cytomegalovirus exposure and HLA in healthy donors. General study findings and limits: In an earlier analysis, productive rearrangement rates for most beta V segments clustered near 87% or 30%. Another analysis was done later, and it associated around 17,000 TCR beta sequences with HLA alleles at 0.05 false discovery rate.

Researchers ran the PCR with 60 Vbeta and 13 Jbeta primers. This table comes from immunoSEQ multiplex PCR, and its TCRdb copy is limited to in-frame clones, with some not included. The repertoire holds about 220,000 clones, with approximately 79% as singletons. V was trimmed by 4 bases and J by 1 base, leaving 5 bases between them. This CDR3 is built from 12 residues. Germline V gene data show CDR1 as SGHRS and CDR2 as YFSETQ. As concerns this clone: Its antigen remains unidentified. The sample has other DNA sequences that encode this CDR3 too.

This TCR derives from a male donor in good health and CMV-seronegative. V and J are TRBV5-1 and TRBJ1-1; perhaps TRBD1 as D (5 bases). The source material was PBMCs. For the CDR3, the DNA is TGCGCCAGCAGCACAGGGAACACTGAAGCTTTCTTT. The encoded protein is CASSTGNTEAFF.